This T cell receptor beta chain derives from a study of cytomegalovirus exposure and HLA in healthy donors. Germline values: CDR1 SGHRS, CDR2 YFSETQ. The ends were cut back, 6 bases at V and 4 bases at J, with 23 bases in the middle. CDR3 size: 17 residues. PCR was performed using 60 Vbeta and 13 Jbeta primers. Here immunoSEQ multiplex PCR was the method, and the copy in TCRdb shows in-frame clones only, minus some. Among about 180,000 clones listed, 82% were seen once. This clone has a single count. The receptor's source is a man aged 40-49 years in good health and CMV-seronegative. The chain couples TRBV5-1 to TRBJ1-5; a weak D match, TRBD1 (5 bases). Sample: PBMCs. This CDR3 is CASKQDISMGGNQPQHF. Here the CDR3 DNA reads TGCGCCAGCAAACAGGACATCTCAATGGGAGGAAATCAGCCCCAGCATTTT.